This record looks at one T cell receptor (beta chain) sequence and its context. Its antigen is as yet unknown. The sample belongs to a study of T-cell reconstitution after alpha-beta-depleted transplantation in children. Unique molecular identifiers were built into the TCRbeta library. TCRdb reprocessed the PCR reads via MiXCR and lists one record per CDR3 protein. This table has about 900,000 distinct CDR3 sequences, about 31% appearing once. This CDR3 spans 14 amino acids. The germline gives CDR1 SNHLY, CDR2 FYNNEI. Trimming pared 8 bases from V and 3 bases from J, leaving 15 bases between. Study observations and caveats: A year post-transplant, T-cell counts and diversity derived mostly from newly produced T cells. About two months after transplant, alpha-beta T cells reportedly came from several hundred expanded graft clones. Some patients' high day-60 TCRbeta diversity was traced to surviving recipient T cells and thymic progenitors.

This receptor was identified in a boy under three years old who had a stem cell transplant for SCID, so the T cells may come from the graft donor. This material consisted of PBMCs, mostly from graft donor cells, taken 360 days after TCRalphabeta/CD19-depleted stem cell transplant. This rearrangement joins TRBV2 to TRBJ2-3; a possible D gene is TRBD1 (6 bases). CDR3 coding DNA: TGTGCCAGCGAGACAGGTCTGGTGACAGATACGCAGTATTTT. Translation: CASETGLVTDTQYF.